These T cell receptor beta chains were read from a single sample in a study of PD-L1 blockade in urothelial cancer. Clones were sequenced by immunoSEQ multiplex PCR, and TCRdb holds only the in-frame ones, with some missing. The sample has tens of thousands of clones, approximately 86% seen once; the top ten hold 1.5% to 2%. Sequencing used PBMCs, obtained around atezolizumab (anti-PD-L1) treatment. All receptors come from a man over 45 with urothelial cancer. CDR3s include the opening cysteine and the closing phenylalanine or tryptophan. Fields, in order: D gene, V gene, clone size, J gene, CDR3 protein, CDR3 DNA. D genes are given only for firm matches. Only some rows state a clone size, as once, few, many or a class for expanded clones.

D gene: TRBD1
V gene: TRBV25-1
clone size: few
J gene: TRBJ1-4
CDR3 protein: CASRSRQRGTANEKLFF
CDR3 DNA: TGTGCCAGCAGGAGCCGACAACGAGGGACAGCTAATGAAAAACTGTTTTTT

D gene: TRBD1
V gene: TRBV9
clone size: -
J gene: TRBJ2-1
CDR3 protein: CASSTRQGFDEQFF
CDR3 DNA: TGTGCCAGCAGCACCCGACAGGGGTTCGATGAGCAGTTCTTC

D gene: TRBD2
V gene: TRBV7-9
clone size: -
J gene: TRBJ2-3
CDR3 protein: CASMRTSGADTQYF
CDR3 DNA: TGTGCCAGCATGCGGACTAGCGGGGCAGATACGCAGTATTTT

D gene: TRBD2
V gene: TRBV12-5
clone size: -
J gene: TRBJ2-3
CDR3 protein: CASGLGLAGSTDTQYF
CDR3 DNA: TGTGCTAGTGGTTTGGGACTAGCGGGGAGCACAGATACGCAGTATTTT

D gene: TRBD2
V gene: TRBV27
clone size: -
J gene: TRBJ2-1
CDR3 protein: CASGRGSYNEQFF
CDR3 DNA: TGTGCCAGCGGGAGGGGCTCCTACAATGAGCAGTTCTTC

D gene: -
V gene: TRBV6-5
clone size: -
J gene: TRBJ2-7
CDR3 protein: CASSTGVGEQYF
CDR3 DNA: TGTGCCAGCAGTACGGGGGTAGGGGAGCAGTACTTC

D gene: -
V gene: TRBV2
clone size: -
J gene: TRBJ1-4
CDR3 protein: CASSRTRATNEKLFF
CDR3 DNA: TGTGCCAGCAGCCGGACGCGGGCAACTAATGAAAAACTGTTTTTT

D gene: TRBD2
V gene: TRBV27
clone size: -
J gene: TRBJ2-7
CDR3 protein: CASLYRAGAYEQYF
CDR3 DNA: TGTGCCAGCCTATATCGGGCGGGGGCCTACGAGCAGTACTTC

D gene: -
V gene: TRBV4-2
clone size: -
J gene: TRBJ2-7
CDR3 protein: CASSQGRGGASKDEQYF
CDR3 DNA: TGTGCCAGCAGCCAAGGACGCGGGGGCGCCTCTAAGGACGAGCAGTACTTC

D gene: -
V gene: TRBV10-3
clone size: -
J gene: TRBJ1-5
CDR3 protein: CAISESEFGNQPQHF
CDR3 DNA: TGTGCCATCAGTGAGTCGGAGTTCGGCAATCAGCCCCAGCATTTT

D gene: TRBD1
V gene: TRBV19
clone size: -
J gene: TRBJ1-3
CDR3 protein: CASSLQGANTIYF
CDR3 DNA: TGTGCCAGTAGTTTGCAGGGGGCAAACACCATATATTTT

D gene: -
V gene: TRBV6-5
clone size: -
J gene: TRBJ1-1
CDR3 protein: CASSDHGGPGAFF
CDR3 DNA: TGTGCCAGCAGTGATCACGGGGGGCCCGGAGCTTTCTTT

D gene: -
V gene: TRBV5-6
clone size: -
J gene: TRBJ2-2
CDR3 protein: CASSPTGWGLQNTGELFF
CDR3 DNA: TGTGCCAGCAGCCCCACCGGGTGGGGGCTTCAGAACACCGGGGAGCTGTTTTTT

D gene: TRBD1
V gene: TRBV27
clone size: -
J gene: TRBJ2-7
CDR3 protein: CASSLSWTGDRKQYF
CDR3 DNA: TGTGCCAGCAGTTTATCGTGGACAGGGGATAGGAAGCAGTACTTC

D gene: TRBD2
V gene: TRBV5-1
clone size: -
J gene: TRBJ2-1
CDR3 protein: CASSLLAEGYNEQFF
CDR3 DNA: TGCGCCAGCAGCTTACTAGCGGAGGGTTACAATGAGCAGTTCTTC

D gene: -
V gene: TRBV25-1
clone size: -
J gene: TRBJ2-1
CDR3 protein: CASSEVGVSYNEQFF
CDR3 DNA: TGTGCCAGCAGTGAAGTGGGAGTGTCCTACAATGAGCAGTTCTTC

D gene: TRBD2
V gene: TRBV9
clone size: -
J gene: TRBJ2-2
CDR3 protein: CASSVEGLATGELFF
CDR3 DNA: TGTGCCAGCAGCGTAGAGGGACTAGCTACCGGGGAGCTGTTTTTT

D gene: -
V gene: TRBV7-9
clone size: few
J gene: TRBJ2-1
CDR3 protein: CASSLFLSGENEQFF
CDR3 DNA: TGTGCCAGCAGCTTATTTCTATCAGGGGAGAATGAGCAGTTCTTC

D gene: TRBD1
V gene: TRBV10-3
clone size: -
J gene: TRBJ2-1
CDR3 protein: CATRGTGAEQFF
CDR3 DNA: TGTGCCACCCGAGGGACAGGGGCTGAGCAGTTCTTC

D gene: -
V gene: TRBV7-6
clone size: -
J gene: TRBJ1-4
CDR3 protein: CASSLERGGGEKLFF
CDR3 DNA: TGTGCCAGCAGCTTAGAACGGGGAGGAGGTGAAAAACTGTTTTTT